This T cell receptor (beta chain) was sequenced for a study of shared clonotypes between healthy human individuals. Into CD45RA+ naive and CD45RA-negative memory subsets, the CD4+ cells were split. Clones were sequenced by immunoSEQ multiplex PCR, and TCRdb holds only the in-frame ones, with some missing. Of over 1.4 million clones listed, over 95% are singletons. Points on this clone: Its antigen is unidentified.

Overall study findings and caveats: The diversity represented, both genetic and in exposure history, was limited by few donors. Even with large depth, rarefaction showed that sorted-subset sequencing was incomplete.

The germline CDR1 and CDR2 sequences are SGHDT and YYEEEE. Trimming cost V 2 bases and J 4 bases; bases outside gene matches: 8. The CDR3 has 15 amino acids. The sequence was collected from a man between 25 and 39 years old in good health. The V gene is TRBV5-6, the J gene TRBJ2-7; 8 nucleotides agree with TRBD1. Sequencing was done on a sample of naive CD4+ T cells sorted from blood. Sample subset: CD45RA+ positively selected. This CDR3 is CASSFRGTGKYEQYF. The CDR3 nucleotides read TGTGCCAGCAGCTTCCGTGGGACAGGAAAATACGAGCAGTACTTC.